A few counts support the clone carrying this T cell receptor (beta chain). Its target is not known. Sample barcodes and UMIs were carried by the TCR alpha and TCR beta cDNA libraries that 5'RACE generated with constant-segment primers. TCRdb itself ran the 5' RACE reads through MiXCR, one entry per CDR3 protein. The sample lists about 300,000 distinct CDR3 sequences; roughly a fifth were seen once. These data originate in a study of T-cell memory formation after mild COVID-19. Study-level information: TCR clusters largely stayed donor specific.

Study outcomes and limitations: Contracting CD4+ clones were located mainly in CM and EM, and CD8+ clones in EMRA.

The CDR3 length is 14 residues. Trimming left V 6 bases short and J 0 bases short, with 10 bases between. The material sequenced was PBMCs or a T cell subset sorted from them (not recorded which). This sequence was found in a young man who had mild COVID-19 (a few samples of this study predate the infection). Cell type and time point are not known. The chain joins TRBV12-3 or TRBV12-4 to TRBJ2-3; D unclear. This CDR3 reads CASRKPSSTDTQYF. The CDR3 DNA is TGTGCCAGCAGAAAACCATCTAGCACAGATACGCAGTATTTT.